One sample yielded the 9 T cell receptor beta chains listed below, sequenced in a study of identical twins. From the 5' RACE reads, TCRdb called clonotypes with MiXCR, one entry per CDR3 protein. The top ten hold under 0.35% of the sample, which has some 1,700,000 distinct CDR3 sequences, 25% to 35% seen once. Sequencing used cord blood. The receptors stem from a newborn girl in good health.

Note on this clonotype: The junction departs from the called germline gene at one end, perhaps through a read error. DNA of the CDR3: TGTGCCAGCAGCGTAGACCCTCGAGCTGAGGCTTTCTTT. This gives the protein CASSVDPRAEAFF. V gene TRBV9 combines with J gene TRBJ1-1; D is undetermined. CDR3 size: 13 residues. Germline loops: CDR1 SGDLS, CDR2 YYNGEE.

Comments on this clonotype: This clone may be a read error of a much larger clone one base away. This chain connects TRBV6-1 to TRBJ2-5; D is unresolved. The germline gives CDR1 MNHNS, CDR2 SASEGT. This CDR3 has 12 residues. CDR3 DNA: TGTGCCAGCAGTGAAGGGCAAGAGGCCCAGTACTTC. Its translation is CASSEGQEAQYF.

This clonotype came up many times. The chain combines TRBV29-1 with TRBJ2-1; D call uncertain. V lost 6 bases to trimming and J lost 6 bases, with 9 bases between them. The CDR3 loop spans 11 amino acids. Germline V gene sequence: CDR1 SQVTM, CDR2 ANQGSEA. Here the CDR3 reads CSVANANEQFF. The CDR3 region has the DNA TGCAGCGTCGCTAACGCCAATGAGCAGTTCTTC.

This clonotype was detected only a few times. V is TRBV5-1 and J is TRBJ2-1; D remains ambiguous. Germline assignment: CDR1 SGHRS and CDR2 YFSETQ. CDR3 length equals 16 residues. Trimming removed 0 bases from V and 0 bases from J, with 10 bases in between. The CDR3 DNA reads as TGCGCCAGCAGCTTGGCCCACGCGAGCTCCTACAATGAGCAGTTCTTC. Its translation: CASSLAHASSYNEQFF. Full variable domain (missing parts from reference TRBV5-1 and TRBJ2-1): KAGVTQTPRYLIKTRGQQVTLSCSPISGHRSVSWYQQTPGQGLQFLFEYFSETQRNKGNFPGRFSGRQFSNSRSEMNVSTLELGDSALYLCASSLAHASSYNEQFFGPGTRLTVL.

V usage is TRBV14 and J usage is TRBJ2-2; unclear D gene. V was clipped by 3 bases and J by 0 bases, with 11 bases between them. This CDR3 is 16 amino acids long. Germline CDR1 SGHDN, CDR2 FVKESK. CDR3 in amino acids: CASSQVSIANTGELFF. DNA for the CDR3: TGTGCCAGCAGCCAGGTATCAATTGCGAACACCGGGGAGCTGTTTTTT.

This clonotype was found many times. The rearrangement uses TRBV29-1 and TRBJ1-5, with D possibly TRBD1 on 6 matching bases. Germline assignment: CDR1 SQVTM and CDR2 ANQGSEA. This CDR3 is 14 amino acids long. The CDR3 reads CRAKQGSSNQPQHF. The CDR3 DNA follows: TGCAGAGCCAAACAGGGAAGCAGCAATCAGCCCCAGCATTTT.

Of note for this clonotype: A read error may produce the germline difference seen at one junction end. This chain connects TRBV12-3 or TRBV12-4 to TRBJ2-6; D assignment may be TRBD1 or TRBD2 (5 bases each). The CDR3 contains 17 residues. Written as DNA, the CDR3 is TGTGCCAGCAGTTTAGTGGCCAGGCTAGCTGGGGCCAACGTCCCGACTTTC. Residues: CASSLVARLAGANVPTF.

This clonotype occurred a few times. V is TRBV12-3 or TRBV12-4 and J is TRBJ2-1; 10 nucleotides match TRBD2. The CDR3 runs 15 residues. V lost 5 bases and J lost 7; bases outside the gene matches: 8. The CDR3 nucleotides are TGTGCCAGCAGTCGGAGGGCTAGCGGGGGAAATGAGCAGTTCTTC. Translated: CASSRRASGGNEQFF.

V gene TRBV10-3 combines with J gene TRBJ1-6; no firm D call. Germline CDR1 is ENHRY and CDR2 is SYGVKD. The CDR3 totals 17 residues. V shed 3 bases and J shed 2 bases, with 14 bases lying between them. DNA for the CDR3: TGTGCCATCAGTGAAACTCCGGTTGGGGCCTATAATTCACCCCTCCACTTT. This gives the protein CAISETPVGAYNSPLHF.